This T cell receptor beta chain was identified during a study of blood T cells in healthy people across ages. Germline V gene lookup returns CDR1 DFQATT and CDR2 SNEGSKA (reference sequence). Trimming cost V 5 bases and J 1 base; bases outside gene matches: 6. CDR3 length: 15 amino acids. General observations from the study: Nothing was known about donor CMV status, and this possibly confounded expanded clonotype changes.

It was with a sample-barcoded 5' primer and a J-beta primer mix that a second PCR of roughly 7 to 11 cycles was run. The study obtained at least 2.5 million CDR3-containing paired-end reads from every sample. TCRdb used MiXCR to reprocess the 5' RACE reads, holding one entry per CDR3 protein. The sample shows over 1.5 million distinct CDR3 sequences, roughly 49% of them seen only once. Regarding this clonotype: Its target is not known.

Peripheral blood samples of around 11 milliliters were drawn from each donor. This chain connects TRBV20-1 to TRBJ2-3, with TRBD2 identical over 10 bases. Input material: blood. This TCR was sampled from a woman aged 40 to 50 in good health. As DNA, the CDR3 is TGCAGTGCTCCTAACGGACTAGCGGGCACAGATACGCAGTATTTT. This sequence encodes CSAPNGLAGTDTQYF.